This is a list of T cell receptor beta chains from one sample in a study of cytomegalovirus exposure and HLA in healthy donors. TCRdb's copy holds only in-frame clones and misses some; the assay was immunoSEQ multiplex PCR. Among 120,000 or so clones listed, around four fifths were seen once. Material: PBMCs. These receptors originate from a man in his late teens or twenties in good health and CMV-seropositive. Each CDR3 is given with its conserved first and last residue. Fields, in order: D gene, V gene, clone size, J gene, CDR3 protein, CDR3 DNA. The D gene is left open where the match is weak. A clone size is listed for some rows: how often the clone was seen (once, few, many), or a class if it is expanded.

D: NA; V: TRBV5-6; size: NA; J: TRBJ1-2; CDR3: CASSPGRANYGYTF; DNA: TGTGCCAGCAGCCCGGGTCGAGCTAACTATGGCTACACCTTC
D: TRBD1; V: TRBV5-6; size: NA; J: TRBJ2-7; CDR3: CASSRGQGYEQYF; DNA: TGTGCCAGCAGCAGGGGACAGGGCTACGAGCAGTACTTC
D: NA; V: TRBV9; size: NA; J: TRBJ2-7; CDR3: CASSVDVSEQYF; DNA: TGTGCCAGCAGCGTAGATGTGAGCGAGCAGTACTTC
D: NA; V: TRBV5-4; size: few; J: TRBJ1-6; CDR3: CASSSGLLGGPLHF; DNA: TGTGCCAGCAGCTCGGGACTCCTCGGGGGACCCCTCCACTTT
D: TRBD2; V: TRBV5-1; size: NA; J: TRBJ2-1; CDR3: CASSSGLAGEQFF; DNA: TGCGCCAGCAGCTCGGGACTAGCGGGAGAGCAGTTCTTC
D: TRBD2; V: TRBV30; size: NA; J: TRBJ2-3; CDR3: CAWELAGGPTDTQYF; DNA: TGTGCCTGGGAACTAGCGGGGGGCCCCACAGATACGCAGTATTTT
D: NA; V: TRBV6-4; size: once; J: TRBJ2-2; CDR3: CASSPQATNTGELFF; DNA: TGTGCCAGCAGTCCCCAGGCGACGAACACCGGGGAGCTGTTTTTT
D: NA; V: TRBV5-1; size: NA; J: TRBJ2-7; CDR3: CASSLGGATYEQYF; DNA: TGCGCCAGCAGCTTGGGTGGGGCCACCTACGAGCAGTACTTC
D: TRBD1; V: TRBV6-5; size: few; J: TRBJ2-3; CDR3: CASSYSGTDDTQYF; DNA: TGTGCCAGCAGTTACTCCGGGACAGACGATACGCAGTATTTT
D: TRBD1; V: TRBV11-2; size: NA; J: TRBJ1-5; CDR3: CASSLQAGDRELGQPQHF; DNA: TGTGCCAGCAGCTTACAAGCTGGTGACAGGGAATTGGGACAGCCCCAGCATTTT
D: TRBD1; V: TRBV28; size: NA; J: TRBJ1-5; CDR3: CASSTLDRGDQPQHF; DNA: TGTGCCAGCAGTACCTTGGACAGGGGTGATCAGCCCCAGCATTTT
D: TRBD2; V: TRBV10-3; size: NA; J: TRBJ2-7; CDR3: CAISESGTSGDYEQYF; DNA: TGTGCCATCAGTGAGTCGGGCACTAGCGGGGACTACGAGCAGTACTTC
D: NA; V: TRBV19; size: NA; J: TRBJ1-1; CDR3: CASSTINSNTEAFF; DNA: TGTGCCAGTAGTACTATTAATTCGAACACTGAAGCTTTCTTT
D: NA; V: TRBV18; size: NA; J: TRBJ2-7; CDR3: CASSLQGSGYEQYF; DNA: TGTGCCAGCTCACTACAGGGTTCCGGGTACGAGCAGTACTTC
D: NA; V: TRBV9; size: NA; J: TRBJ2-7; CDR3: CASSVEAGTYEQYF; DNA: TGTGCCAGCAGCGTAGAGGCAGGGACCTACGAGCAGTACTTC
D: TRBD2; V: TRBV6-5; size: NA; J: TRBJ2-5; CDR3: CASRRTSGGRETQYF; DNA: TGTGCCAGCAGGCGCACTAGCGGGGGGCGGGAGACCCAGTACTTC
D: NA; V: TRBV5-1; size: NA; J: TRBJ2-6; CDR3: CASSLRPQGGANVLTF; DNA: TGCGCCAGCAGCTTGCGCCCCCAGGGTGGGGCCAACGTCCTGACTTTC
D: TRBD1; V: TRBV13; size: NA; J: TRBJ1-1; CDR3: CASSWGQVRTEAFF; DNA: TGTGCCAGCAGCTGGGGACAGGTACGGACTGAAGCTTTCTTT
D: TRBD2; V: TRBV9; size: NA; J: TRBJ2-1; CDR3: CASSVVASGGYEQFF; DNA: TGTGCCAGCAGCGTAGTGGCTAGCGGGGGTTATGAGCAGTTCTTC
D: TRBD1; V: TRBV2; size: NA; J: TRBJ1-5; CDR3: CASSGRWGQGNQPQHF; DNA: TGTGCCAGCAGTGGGAGATGGGGACAGGGCAATCAGCCCCAGCATTTT
D: TRBD1; V: TRBV5-1; size: NA; J: TRBJ2-3; CDR3: CASSLVGTGTTDTQYF; DNA: TGCGCCAGCAGCTTGGTAGGGACAGGGACAACAGATACGCAGTATTTT
D: TRBD1; V: TRBV5-1; size: NA; J: TRBJ2-1; CDR3: CASSLVDRGAGYNEQFF; DNA: TGCGCCAGCAGCTTGGTGGACAGGGGCGCGGGGTACAATGAGCAGTTCTTC
D: NA; V: TRBV15; size: NA; J: TRBJ2-7; CDR3: CATSRRQAPYEQYF; DNA: TGTGCCACCAGCCGCCGACAGGCACCCTACGAGCAGTACTTC
D: NA; V: TRBV2; size: NA; J: TRBJ1-2; CDR3: CASSSYGVVDGYTF; DNA: TGTGCCAGCTCGTCGTACGGGGTGGTTGATGGCTACACCTTC
D: NA; V: TRBV9; size: NA; J: TRBJ1-1; CDR3: CASSVRSGSGTEAFF; DNA: TGTGCCAGCAGCGTAAGGAGCGGCTCGGGGACTGAAGCTTTCTTT
D: TRBD1; V: TRBV5-1; size: once; J: TRBJ2-3; CDR3: CASSPQGPNTDTQYF; DNA: TGCGCCAGCAGCCCACAGGGGCCAAACACAGATACGCAGTATTTT
D: TRBD2; V: TRBV5-4; size: NA; J: TRBJ2-3; CDR3: CASSLELAGTDTQYF; DNA: TGTGCCAGCAGCTTGGAGCTAGCGGGGACAGATACGCAGTATTTT
D: NA; V: TRBV30; size: NA; J: TRBJ1-2; CDR3: CAWSPDLPRDGYTF; DNA: TGTGCCTGGAGTCCGGACTTGCCGAGGGATGGCTACACCTTC
D: NA; V: TRBV9; size: NA; J: TRBJ1-4; CDR3: CASSVDDRLSEKLFF; DNA: TGTGCCAGCAGCGTCGACGACAGGCTTAGTGAAAAACTGTTTTTT
D: NA; V: TRBV7-3; size: NA; J: TRBJ1-6; CDR3: CASSLQGSYNSPLHF; DNA: TGTGCCAGCAGCTTACAGGGCTCCTATAATTCACCCCTCCACTTT
D: NA; V: TRBV4-1; size: NA; J: TRBJ2-7; CDR3: CASSQEGQSYEQYF; DNA: TGCGCCAGCAGCCAAGAAGGACAGAGCTACGAGCAGTACTTC
D: NA; V: TRBV11-2; size: NA; J: TRBJ1-1; CDR3: CASSPRGVNTEAFF; DNA: TGTGCCAGCAGCCCCAGGGGAGTGAACACTGAAGCTTTCTTT
D: NA; V: TRBV13; size: few; J: TRBJ2-3; CDR3: CASSHRDTFLDSTDTQYF; DNA: TGTGCCAGCAGCCACCGGGACACCTTTTTGGACTCCACAGATACGCAGTATTTT
D: NA; V: TRBV4-1; size: few; J: TRBJ1-1; CDR3: CASSQGRNTEAFF; DNA: TGCGCCAGCAGCCAAGGTCGGAACACTGAAGCTTTCTTT
D: NA; V: TRBV28; size: NA; J: TRBJ1-1; CDR3: CASSPLSLGQTGNTEAFF; DNA: TGTGCCAGCAGTCCACTCTCCCTCGGACAGACGGGGAACACTGAAGCTTTCTTT
D: NA; V: TRBV7-7; size: NA; J: TRBJ2-7; CDR3: CASSLLTGRFYEQYF; DNA: TGTGCCAGCAGCCTTTTGACAGGACGCTTCTACGAGCAGTACTTC
D: TRBD1; V: TRBV7-3; size: NA; J: TRBJ2-1; CDR3: CASSLDRGSGNEQFF; DNA: TGTGCCAGCAGCTTAGACAGGGGGTCCGGCAATGAGCAGTTCTTC
D: TRBD1; V: TRBV5-6; size: NA; J: TRBJ1-1; CDR3: CASSLQGAAEAFF; DNA: TGTGCCAGCAGCTTACAGGGGGCTGCTGAAGCTTTCTTT
D: TRBD1; V: TRBV13; size: NA; J: TRBJ1-1; CDR3: CASSLVYRGQGEAFF; DNA: TGTGCCAGCAGCTTAGTCTACAGGGGGCAGGGTGAAGCTTTCTTT
D: NA; V: TRBV25-1; size: NA; J: TRBJ2-1; CDR3: CASSGGDFSSYNEQFF; DNA: TGTGCCAGCAGTGGTGGGGACTTTAGCTCCTACAATGAGCAGTTCTTC
D: NA; V: TRBV13; size: NA; J: TRBJ2-7; CDR3: CASSSRQRSYEQYF; DNA: TGTGCCAGCAGCTCTAGACAGCGCTCCTACGAGCAGTACTTC
D: TRBD1; V: TRBV2; size: NA; J: TRBJ2-3; CDR3: CASQRPFAQGAWAQYF; DNA: TGTGCTTCTCAGCGTCCCTTCGCACAGGGGGCATGGGCGCAGTATTTT
D: NA; V: TRBV28; size: NA; J: TRBJ1-5; CDR3: CASREDRLPNQPQHF; DNA: TGTGCCAGCAGGGAGGACAGATTACCCAATCAGCCCCAGCATTTT
D: TRBD1; V: TRBV12-5; size: once; J: TRBJ2-7; CDR3: CASGYGTAYEQYF; DNA: TGTGCTAGTGGTTACGGGACAGCCTACGAGCAGTACTTC
D: TRBD1; V: TRBV15; size: NA; J: TRBJ2-1; CDR3: CATSRGDRGPTEQFF; DNA: TGTGCCACCAGCAGAGGAGACAGGGGGCCCACTGAGCAGTTCTTC
D: TRBD2; V: TRBV5-8; size: NA; J: TRBJ2-3; CDR3: CASSPGLASVDTQYF; DNA: TGTGCCAGCAGCCCCGGACTAGCGAGTGTAGATACGCAGTATTTT
D: NA; V: TRBV19; size: NA; J: TRBJ2-1; CDR3: CASSTLGASTEQFF; DNA: TGTGCCAGTAGCACCCTGGGGGCCTCGACTGAGCAGTTCTTC
D: TRBD1; V: TRBV11-2; size: NA; J: TRBJ1-5; CDR3: CASSLDSFGTGGGKPQHF; DNA: TGTGCCAGCAGCTTAGATTCTTTTGGTACAGGGGGCGGGAAGCCCCAGCATTTT
D: TRBD1; V: TRBV2; size: NA; J: TRBJ1-1; CDR3: CASSVAGGVTEAFF; DNA: TGTGCCAGCAGTGTTGCAGGGGGCGTCACTGAAGCTTTCTTT
D: TRBD1; V: TRBV7-9; size: NA; J: TRBJ1-2; CDR3: CASSLVGQGVSYGYTF; DNA: TGTGCCAGCAGCTTAGTCGGGCAGGGGGTTAGCTATGGCTACACCTTC
D: TRBD1; V: TRBV10-3; size: NA; J: TRBJ1-2; CDR3: CAINGGGSFGYTF; DNA: TGTGCCATCAATGGAGGGGGCTCTTTTGGCTACACCTTC
D: NA; V: TRBV2; size: NA; J: TRBJ1-2; CDR3: CASSVLLQGNDGYTF; DNA: TGTGCCAGCAGTGTCCTCCTTCAGGGGAACGATGGCTACACCTTC
D: TRBD1; V: TRBV29-1; size: NA; J: TRBJ1-1; CDR3: CSVVGGLNTEAFF; DNA: TGCAGCGTTGTAGGGGGCCTGAACACTGAAGCTTTCTTT